This T cell receptor beta chain was found in a study of cytomegalovirus exposure and HLA in healthy donors. V dropped 4 bases and J dropped 0; count of bases not matched to a gene: 6. Germline CDR1 SQVTM, CDR2 ANQGSEA. The CDR3 is 16 residues long. Regarding this clone: Its antigen is still unknown.

Study outcomes and limitations: Association of about 17,000 TCR beta sequences with HLA alleles was found at 0.05 false discovery rate in a later analysis. In a later analysis, HLA-C alleles had the fewest associated TCRs, DRB1 alleles the most. A later analysis linked a missense variant in DCLRE1C to the trimming of TCR beta V and J genes.

PCR employed 60 Vbeta and 13 Jbeta primers. Original data processing: It was a later analysis that counted around 85 million unique TCR beta chains, of which some 9.9 million were shared. Libraries were prepared by immunoSEQ multiplex PCR; TCRdb keeps only in-frame clonotypes and omits some of them. D and trimming come from the DNA, and the V and J calls and clone size come from that table. This table holds 95,000 to 150,000 clones, approximately 15% found once. The receptor was derived from a woman aged 18-35 years in good health and CMV-seronegative. This chain joins TRBV29-1 and TRBJ2-1; the match to TRBD2 covers 10 bases. The sequenced sample was PBMCs. CDR3 nucleotide sequence: TGCAGCGTTGTAGGACTAGCGGACTACTCCTACAATGAGCAGTTCTTC. It is translated as CSVVGLADYSYNEQFF.